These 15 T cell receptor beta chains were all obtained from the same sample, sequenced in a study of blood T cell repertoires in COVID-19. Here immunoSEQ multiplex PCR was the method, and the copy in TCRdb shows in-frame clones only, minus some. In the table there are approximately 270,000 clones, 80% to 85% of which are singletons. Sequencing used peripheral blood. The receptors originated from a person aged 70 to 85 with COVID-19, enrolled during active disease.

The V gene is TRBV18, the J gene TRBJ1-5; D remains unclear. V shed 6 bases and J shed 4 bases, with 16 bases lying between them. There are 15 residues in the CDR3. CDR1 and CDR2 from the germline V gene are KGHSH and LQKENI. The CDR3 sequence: CASSHGPSQNQPQHF. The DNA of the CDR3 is TGTGCCAGCTCCCATGGGCCGAGCCAGAATCAGCCCCAGCATTTT.

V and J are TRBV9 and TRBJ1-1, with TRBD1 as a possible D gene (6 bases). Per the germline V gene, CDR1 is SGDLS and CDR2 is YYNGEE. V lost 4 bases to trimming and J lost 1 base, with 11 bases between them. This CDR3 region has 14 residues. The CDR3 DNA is TGTGCCAGCAGCCTTAGACAGGAGAACACTGAAGCTTTCTTT. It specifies CASSLRQENTEAFF.

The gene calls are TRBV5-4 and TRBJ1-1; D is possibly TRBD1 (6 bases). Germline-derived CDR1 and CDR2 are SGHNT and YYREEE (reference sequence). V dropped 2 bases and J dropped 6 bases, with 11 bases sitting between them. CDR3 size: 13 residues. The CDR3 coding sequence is TGTGCCAGCAGCTTAACAGGGCGTGCTGAAGCTTTCTTT. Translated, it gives CASSLTGRAEAFF.

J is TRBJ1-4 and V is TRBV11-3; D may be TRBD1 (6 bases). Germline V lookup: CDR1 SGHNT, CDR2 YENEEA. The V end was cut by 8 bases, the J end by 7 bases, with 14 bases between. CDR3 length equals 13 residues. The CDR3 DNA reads TGTGCCAGCGAATGGGACAATCCTGAAAAACTGTTTTTT. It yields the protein CASEWDNPEKLFF. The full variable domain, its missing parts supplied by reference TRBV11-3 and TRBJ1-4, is EAGVVQSPRYKIIEKKQPVAFWCNPISGHNTLYWYLQNLGQGPELLIRYENEEAVDDSQLPKDRFSAERLKGVDSTLKIQPAELGDSAVYLCASEWDNPEKLFFGSGTQLSVL.

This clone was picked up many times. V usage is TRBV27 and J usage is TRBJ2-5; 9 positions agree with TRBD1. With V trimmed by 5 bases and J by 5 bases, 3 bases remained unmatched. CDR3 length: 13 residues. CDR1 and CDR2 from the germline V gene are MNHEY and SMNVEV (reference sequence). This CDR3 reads CASSHRGQETQYF. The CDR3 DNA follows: TGTGCCAGCAGTCACAGGGGGCAGGAGACCCAGTACTTC.

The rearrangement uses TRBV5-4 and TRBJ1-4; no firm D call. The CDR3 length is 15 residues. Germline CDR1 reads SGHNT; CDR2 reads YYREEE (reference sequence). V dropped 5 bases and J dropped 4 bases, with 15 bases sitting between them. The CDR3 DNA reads TGTGCCAGCAGACGATCGGGATACGGTAATGAAAAACTGTTTTTT. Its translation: CASRRSGYGNEKLFF.

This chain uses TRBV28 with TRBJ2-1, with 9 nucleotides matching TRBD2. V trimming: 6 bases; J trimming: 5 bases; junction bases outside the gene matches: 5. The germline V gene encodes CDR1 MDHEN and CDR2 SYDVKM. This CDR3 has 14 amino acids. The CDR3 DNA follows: TGTGCCAGCAGCCTGGGACTAGCTAACAATGAGCAGTTCTTC. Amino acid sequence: CASSLGLANNEQFF.

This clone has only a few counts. CDR3 region: CASSRSTGAPGEQYF. CDR3 sequence (DNA): TGTGCCAGCAGTAGGAGTACAGGGGCTCCGGGCGAGCAGTACTTC. This rearrangement joins TRBV2 to TRBJ2-7, with 7 bases that match TRBD1. V shed 5 bases and J 6 bases; nucleotides not matched to a gene: 13. Germline CDR1 SNHLY, CDR2 FYNNEI. The CDR3 extends over 15 amino acids.

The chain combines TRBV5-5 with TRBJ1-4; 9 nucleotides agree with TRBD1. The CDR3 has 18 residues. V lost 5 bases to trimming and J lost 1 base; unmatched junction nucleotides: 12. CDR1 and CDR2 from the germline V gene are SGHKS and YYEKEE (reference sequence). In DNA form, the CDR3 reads TGTGCCAGCAGAAAGGGGACAGGGAATGTTGGAACTAATGAAAAACTGTTTTTT. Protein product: CASRKGTGNVGTNEKLFF. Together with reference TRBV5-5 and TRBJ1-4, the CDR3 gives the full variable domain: DAGVTQSPTHLIKTRGQQVTLRCSPISGHKSVSWYQQVLGQGPQFIFQYYEKEERGRGNFPDRFSARQFPNYSSELNVNALLLGDSALYLCASRKGTGNVGTNEKLFFGSGTQLSVL.

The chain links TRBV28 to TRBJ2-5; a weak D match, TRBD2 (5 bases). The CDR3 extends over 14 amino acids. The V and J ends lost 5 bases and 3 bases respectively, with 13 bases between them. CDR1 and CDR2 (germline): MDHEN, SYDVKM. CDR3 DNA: TGTGCCAGCAGTAATATCGGGGTGGAAGAGACCCAGTACTTC. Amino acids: CASSNIGVEETQYF.

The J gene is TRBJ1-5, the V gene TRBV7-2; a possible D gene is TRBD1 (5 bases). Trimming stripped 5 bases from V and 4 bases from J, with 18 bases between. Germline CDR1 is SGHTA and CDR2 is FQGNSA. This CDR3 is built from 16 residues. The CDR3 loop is CASSLMAGAGNQPQHF. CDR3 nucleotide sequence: TGTGCCAGCAGCCTAATGGCTGGGGCTGGGAATCAGCCCCAGCATTTT.

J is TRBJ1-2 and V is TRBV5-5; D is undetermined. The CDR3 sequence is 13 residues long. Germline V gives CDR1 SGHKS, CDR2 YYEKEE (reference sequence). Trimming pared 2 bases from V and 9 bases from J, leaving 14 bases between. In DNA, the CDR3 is TGTGCCAGCAGCTTAGAAGCGGTGGTGAGCTACACCTTC. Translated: CASSLEAVVSYTF.

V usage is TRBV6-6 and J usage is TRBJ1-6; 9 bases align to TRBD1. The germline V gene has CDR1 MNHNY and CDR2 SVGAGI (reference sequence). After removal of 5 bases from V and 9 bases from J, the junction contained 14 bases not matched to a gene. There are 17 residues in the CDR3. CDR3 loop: CASSPPRQGVSVSPLHF. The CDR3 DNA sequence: TGTGCCAGCAGTCCCCCCCGACAGGGGGTCTCGGTTTCACCCCTCCACTTT.

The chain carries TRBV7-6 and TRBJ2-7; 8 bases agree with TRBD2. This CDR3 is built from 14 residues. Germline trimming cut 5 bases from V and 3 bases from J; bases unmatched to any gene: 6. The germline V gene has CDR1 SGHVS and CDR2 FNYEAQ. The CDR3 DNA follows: TGTGCCAGCAGCCCCACACTAGCGGTCTACGAGCAGTACTTC. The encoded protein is CASSPTLAVYEQYF.

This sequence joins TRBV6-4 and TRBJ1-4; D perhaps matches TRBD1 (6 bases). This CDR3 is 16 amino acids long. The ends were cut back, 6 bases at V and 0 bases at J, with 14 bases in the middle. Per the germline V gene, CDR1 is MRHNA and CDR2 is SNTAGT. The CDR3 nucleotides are TGTGCCAGCAGAGTGACAGGTTCTGCAACTAATGAAAAACTGTTTTTT. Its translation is CASRVTGSATNEKLFF.